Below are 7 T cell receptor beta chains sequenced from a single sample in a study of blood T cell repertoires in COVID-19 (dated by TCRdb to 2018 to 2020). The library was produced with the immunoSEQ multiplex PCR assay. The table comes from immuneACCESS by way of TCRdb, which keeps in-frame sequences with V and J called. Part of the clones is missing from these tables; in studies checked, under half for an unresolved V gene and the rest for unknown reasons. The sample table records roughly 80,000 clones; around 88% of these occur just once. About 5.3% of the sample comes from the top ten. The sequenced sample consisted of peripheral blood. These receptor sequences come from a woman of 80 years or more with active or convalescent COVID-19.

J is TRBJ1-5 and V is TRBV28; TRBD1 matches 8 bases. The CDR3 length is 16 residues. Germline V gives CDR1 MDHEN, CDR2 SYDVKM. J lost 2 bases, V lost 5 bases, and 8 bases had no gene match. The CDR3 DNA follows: TGTGCCAGCAGTATCTTAGACAGGGGACGCAATCAGCCCCAGCATTTT. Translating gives CASSILDRGRNQPQHF.

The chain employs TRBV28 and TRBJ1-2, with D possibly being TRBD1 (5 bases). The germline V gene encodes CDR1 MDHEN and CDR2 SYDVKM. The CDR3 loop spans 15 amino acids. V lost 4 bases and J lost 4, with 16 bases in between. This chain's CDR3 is CASSYRREGAYGYTF. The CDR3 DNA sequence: TGTGCCAGCAGTTACCGGCGGGAAGGGGCCTATGGCTACACCTTC.

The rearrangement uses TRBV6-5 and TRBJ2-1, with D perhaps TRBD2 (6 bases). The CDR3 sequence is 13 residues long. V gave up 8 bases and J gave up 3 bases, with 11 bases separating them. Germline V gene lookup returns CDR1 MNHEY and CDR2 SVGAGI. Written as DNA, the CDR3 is TGTGCCAGCCGGAGGGGCCGCTACAATGAGCAGTTCTTC. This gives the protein CASRRGRYNEQFF.

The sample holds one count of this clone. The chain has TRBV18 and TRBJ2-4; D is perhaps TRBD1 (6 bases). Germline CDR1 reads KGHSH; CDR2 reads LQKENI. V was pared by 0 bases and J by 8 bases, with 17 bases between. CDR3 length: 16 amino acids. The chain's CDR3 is CASSPPAGQGMDIQYF. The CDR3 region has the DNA TGTGCCAGCTCACCACCAGCAGGGCAGGGGATGGACATTCAGTACTTC.

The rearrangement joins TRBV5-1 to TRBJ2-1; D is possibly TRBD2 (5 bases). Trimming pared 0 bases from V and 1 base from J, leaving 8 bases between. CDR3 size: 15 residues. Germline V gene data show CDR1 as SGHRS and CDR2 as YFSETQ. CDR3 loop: CASSLAGLSYNEQFF. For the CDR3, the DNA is TGCGCCAGCAGCTTGGCGGGATTGTCCTACAATGAGCAGTTCTTC. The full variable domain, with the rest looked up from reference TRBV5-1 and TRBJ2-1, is KAGVTQTPRYLIKTRGQQVTLSCSPISGHRSVSWYQQTPGQGLQFLFEYFSETQRNKGNFPGRFSGRQFSNSRSEMNVSTLELGDSALYLCASSLAGLSYNEQFFGPGTRLTVL.

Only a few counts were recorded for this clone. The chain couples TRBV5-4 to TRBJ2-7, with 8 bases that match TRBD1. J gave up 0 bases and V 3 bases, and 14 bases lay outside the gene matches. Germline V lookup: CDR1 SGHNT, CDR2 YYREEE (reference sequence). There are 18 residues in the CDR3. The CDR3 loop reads CASSSRTGFGASSYEQYF. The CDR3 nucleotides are TGTGCCAGCAGCTCTCGGACAGGGTTTGGGGCGAGCTCCTACGAGCAGTACTTC.

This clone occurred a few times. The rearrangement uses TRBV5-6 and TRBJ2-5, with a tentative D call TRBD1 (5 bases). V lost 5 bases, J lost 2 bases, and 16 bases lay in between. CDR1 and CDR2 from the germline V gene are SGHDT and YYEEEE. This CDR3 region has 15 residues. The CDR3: CASRRLGRVQETQYF. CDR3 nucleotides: TGTGCCAGCAGACGACTGGGCAGGGTACAAGAGACCCAGTACTTC.